This T cell receptor beta chain is drawn from a study of T cells in Graves' hyperthyroidism and ophthalmopathy. This CDR3 has 12 amino acids. Germline V gene lookup returns CDR1 SGHAT and CDR2 FQNNGV. The ends were cut back, 3 bases at V and 3 bases at J, with 6 bases in the middle. Regions amplified from RNA transcripts were the TCR beta CDR3 regions. When the TCR CDR3 underwent first-round RT-PCR, the HTBI primer set was used. One entry per CDR3 protein, called by TCRdb with MiXCR from the multiplex PCR reads. Of 730,000 or so distinct CDR3 sequences listed, around 20% are singletons. This clonotype was seen many times. Its antigen remains unidentified. The blood sample dates from first hyperthyroidism diagnosis, preceding any ophthalmopathy symptoms. Study-level points and caveats: Through a model of 13 V-J features, ophthalmopathy was separated from stable hyperthyroidism.

This chain joins TRBV11-2 and TRBJ2-7; D unresolved. Material for sequencing was blood. The sequence was collected from a woman aged 45-59 years with Graves' hyperthyroidism that later progressed to Graves' ophthalmopathy. The CDR3 here is CASSFRRYEQYF. The CDR3, as DNA: TGTGCCAGCAGCTTCCGTCGCTACGAGCAGTACTTC.